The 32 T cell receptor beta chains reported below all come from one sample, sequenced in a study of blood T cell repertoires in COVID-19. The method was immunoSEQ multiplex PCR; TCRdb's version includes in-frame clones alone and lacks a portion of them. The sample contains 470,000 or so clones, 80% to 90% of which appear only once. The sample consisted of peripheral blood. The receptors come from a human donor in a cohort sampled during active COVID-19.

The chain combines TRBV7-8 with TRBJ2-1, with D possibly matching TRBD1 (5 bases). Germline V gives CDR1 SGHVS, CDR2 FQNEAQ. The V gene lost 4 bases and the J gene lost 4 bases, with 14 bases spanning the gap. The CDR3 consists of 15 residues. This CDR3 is CASSSLGAEYNEQFF. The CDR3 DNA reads TGTGCCAGCAGCTCCCTAGGGGCGGAATACAATGAGCAGTTCTTC.

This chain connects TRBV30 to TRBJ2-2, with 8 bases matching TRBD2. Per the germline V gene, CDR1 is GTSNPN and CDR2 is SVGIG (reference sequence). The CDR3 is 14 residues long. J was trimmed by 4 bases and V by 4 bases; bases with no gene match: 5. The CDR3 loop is CAWTAGVGTGELFF. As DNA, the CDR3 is TGTGCCTGGACAGCGGGAGTTGGCACCGGGGAGCTGTTTTTT.

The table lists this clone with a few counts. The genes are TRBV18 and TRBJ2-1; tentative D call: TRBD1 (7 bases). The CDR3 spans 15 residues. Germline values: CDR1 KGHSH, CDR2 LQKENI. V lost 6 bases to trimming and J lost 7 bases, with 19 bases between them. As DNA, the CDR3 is TGTGCCAGCTCGGGGGGACAGAGCGGTATGAATGAGCAGTTCTTC. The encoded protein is CASSGGQSGMNEQFF.

The CDR3 region is CAISLDRTNTEAFF. The CDR3, as DNA: TGTGCCATCAGTTTGGACAGGACAAACACTGAAGCTTTCTTT. The chain employs TRBV10-3 and TRBJ1-1; 7 bases line up with TRBD1. After removal of 5 bases from V and 2 bases from J, the junction contained 5 bases not matched to a gene. Germline lookup yields CDR1 ENHRY and CDR2 SYGVKD. This CDR3 has 14 amino acids.

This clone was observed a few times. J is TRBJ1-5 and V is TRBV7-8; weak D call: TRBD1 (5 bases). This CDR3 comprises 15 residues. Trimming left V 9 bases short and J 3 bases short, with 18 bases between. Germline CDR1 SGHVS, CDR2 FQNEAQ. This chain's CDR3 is CASLTALRVNQPQHF. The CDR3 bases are TGTGCCAGTCTGACAGCCCTACGGGTCAATCAGCCCCAGCATTTT.

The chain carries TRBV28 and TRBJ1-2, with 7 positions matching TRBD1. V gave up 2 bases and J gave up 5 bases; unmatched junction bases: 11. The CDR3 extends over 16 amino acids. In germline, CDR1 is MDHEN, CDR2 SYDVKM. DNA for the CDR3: TGTGCCAGCAGTTTAGAGGGGGCGACCGTTAGGTATGGCTACACCTTC. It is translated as CASSLEGATVRYGYTF.

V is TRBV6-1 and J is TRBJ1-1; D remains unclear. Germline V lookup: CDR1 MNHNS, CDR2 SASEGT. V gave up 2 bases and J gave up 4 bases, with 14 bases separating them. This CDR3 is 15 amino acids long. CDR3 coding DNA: TGTGCCAGCAGTGAAATCGGGAGATCAGCCACTGAAGCTTTCTTT. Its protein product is CASSEIGRSATEAFF.

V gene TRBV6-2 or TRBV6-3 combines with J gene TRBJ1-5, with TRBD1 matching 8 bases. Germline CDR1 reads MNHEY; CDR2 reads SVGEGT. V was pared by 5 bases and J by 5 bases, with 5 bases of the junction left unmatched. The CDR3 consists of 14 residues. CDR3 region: CASSRQGSHQPQHF. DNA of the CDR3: TGTGCCAGCAGTAGACAGGGGTCCCATCAGCCCCAGCATTTT.

The CDR3 bases are TGCGCCAGCAGCTTTTCTAGCACAGATACGCAGTATTTT. Amino acids: CASSFSSTDTQYF. V gene TRBV5-1 combines with J gene TRBJ2-3; no firm D call. CDR1 and CDR2 from the germline V gene are SGHRS and YFSETQ. The CDR3 runs to 13 residues. V lost 2 bases, J lost 0 bases, and 4 bases lay in between.

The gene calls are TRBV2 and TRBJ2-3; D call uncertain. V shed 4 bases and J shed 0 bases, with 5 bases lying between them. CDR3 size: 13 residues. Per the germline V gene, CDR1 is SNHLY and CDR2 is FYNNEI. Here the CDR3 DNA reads TGTGCCAGCAGTGTTGGCAGCACAGATACGCAGTATTTT. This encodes CASSVGSTDTQYF.

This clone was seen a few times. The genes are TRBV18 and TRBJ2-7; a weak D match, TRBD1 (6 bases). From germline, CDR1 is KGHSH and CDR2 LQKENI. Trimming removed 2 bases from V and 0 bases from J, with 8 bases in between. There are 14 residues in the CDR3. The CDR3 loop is CASSPTQGSYEQYF. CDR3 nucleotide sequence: TGTGCCAGCTCACCAACACAGGGCTCCTACGAGCAGTACTTC.

CDR3 region: CASSGSPGQGLRQPQHF. In nucleotides, the CDR3 is TGTGCCAGCAGCGGATCTCCGGGACAGGGATTGAGGCAGCCCCAGCATTTT. The rearrangement joins TRBV7-9 to TRBJ1-5; 9 nucleotides match TRBD1. This CDR3 is built from 17 residues. The junction had 15 bases not matched to a gene; V was cut back by 5 bases and J by 7 bases. The germline V gene encodes CDR1 SEHNR and CDR2 FQNEAQ (reference sequence).

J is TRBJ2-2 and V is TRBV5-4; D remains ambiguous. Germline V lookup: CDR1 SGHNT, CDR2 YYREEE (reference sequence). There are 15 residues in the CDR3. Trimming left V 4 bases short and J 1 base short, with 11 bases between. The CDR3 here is CASSRPTVNTGELFF. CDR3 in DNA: TGTGCCAGCAGCCGTCCGACTGTGAACACCGGGGAGCTGTTTTTT.

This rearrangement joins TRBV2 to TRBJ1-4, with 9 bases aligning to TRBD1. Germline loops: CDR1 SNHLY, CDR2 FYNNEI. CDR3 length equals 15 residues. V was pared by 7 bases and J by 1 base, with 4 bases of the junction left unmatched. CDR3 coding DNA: TGTGCCAGCACTGGACAGGGGATAACTAATGAAAAACTGTTTTTT. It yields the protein CASTGQGITNEKLFF. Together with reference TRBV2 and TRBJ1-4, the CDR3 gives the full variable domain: EPEVTQTPSHQVTQMGQEVILRCVPISNHLYFYWYRQILGQKVEFLVSFYNNEISEKSEIFDDQFSVERPDGSNFTLKIRSTKLEDSAMYFCASTGQGITNEKLFFGSGTQLSVL.

The CDR3 region is CAISVSGDSGPYGYTF. The CDR3, as DNA: TGTGCCATCAGTGTAAGTGGGGACAGCGGCCCCTATGGCTACACCTTC. The chain joins TRBV10-3 to TRBJ1-2, with TRBD1 matching over 7 bases. V was clipped by 4 bases and J by 4 bases; unmatched bases: 12. The CDR3 contains 16 residues. Germline CDR1 reads ENHRY; CDR2 reads SYGVKD.

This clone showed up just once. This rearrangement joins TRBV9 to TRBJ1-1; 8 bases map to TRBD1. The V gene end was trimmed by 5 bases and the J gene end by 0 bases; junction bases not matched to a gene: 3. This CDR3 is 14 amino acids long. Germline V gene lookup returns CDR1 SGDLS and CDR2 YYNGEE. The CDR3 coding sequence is TGTGCCAGCAGTCAGGGGGCTTTGAACACTGAAGCTTTCTTT. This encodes CASSQGALNTEAFF.

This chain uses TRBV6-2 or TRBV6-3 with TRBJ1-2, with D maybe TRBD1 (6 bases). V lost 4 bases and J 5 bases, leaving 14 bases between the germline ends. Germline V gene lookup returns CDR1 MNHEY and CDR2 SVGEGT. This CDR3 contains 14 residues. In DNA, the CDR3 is TGTGCCAGCAGTTCCCAGGGGCCGAGGTATGGCTACACCTTC. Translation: CASSSQGPRYGYTF.

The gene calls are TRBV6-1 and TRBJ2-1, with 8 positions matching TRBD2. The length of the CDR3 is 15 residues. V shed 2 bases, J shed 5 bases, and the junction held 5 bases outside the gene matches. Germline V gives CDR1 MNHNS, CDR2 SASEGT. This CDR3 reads CASSETAGVNNEQFF. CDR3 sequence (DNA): TGTGCCAGCAGTGAAACAGCGGGAGTCAACAATGAGCAGTTCTTC.

The CDR3 sequence: CASSSLADQNYEQYF. The CDR3 DNA reads TGTGCCAGCAGTTCACTAGCGGACCAGAACTACGAGCAGTACTTC. This sequence joins TRBV28 and TRBJ2-7; 8 bases map to TRBD2. The CDR3 length is 15 residues. J was trimmed by 3 bases and V by 4 bases; bases with no gene match: 8. CDR1 is MDHEN and CDR2 is SYDVKM in the germline V gene.

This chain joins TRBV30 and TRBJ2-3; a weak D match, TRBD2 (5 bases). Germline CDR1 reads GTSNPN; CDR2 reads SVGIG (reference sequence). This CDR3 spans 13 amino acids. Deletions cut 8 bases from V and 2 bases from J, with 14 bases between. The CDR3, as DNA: TGTGCCGGAGACTTCGGGAACACAGATACGCAGTATTTT. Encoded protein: CAGDFGNTDTQYF.

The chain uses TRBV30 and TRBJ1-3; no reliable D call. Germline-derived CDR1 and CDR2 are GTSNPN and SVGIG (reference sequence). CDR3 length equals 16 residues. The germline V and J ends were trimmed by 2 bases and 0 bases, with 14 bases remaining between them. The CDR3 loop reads CAWSNKGRVSGNTIYF. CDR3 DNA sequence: TGTGCCTGGAGTAATAAAGGGAGAGTCTCTGGAAACACCATATATTTT. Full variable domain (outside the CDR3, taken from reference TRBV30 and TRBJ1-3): SQTIHQWPATLVQPVGSPLSLECTVEGTSNPNLYWYRQAAGRGLQLLFYSVGIGQISSEVPQNLSASRPQDRQFILSSKKLLLSDSGFYLCAWSNKGRVSGNTIYFGEGSWLTVV.

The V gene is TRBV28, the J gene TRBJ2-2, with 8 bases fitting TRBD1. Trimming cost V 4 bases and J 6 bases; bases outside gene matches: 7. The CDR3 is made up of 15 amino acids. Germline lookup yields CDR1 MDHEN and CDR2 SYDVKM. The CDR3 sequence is CASSSTGAKSGELFF. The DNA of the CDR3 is TGTGCCAGCAGTTCGACAGGGGCTAAATCCGGGGAGCTGTTTTTT.

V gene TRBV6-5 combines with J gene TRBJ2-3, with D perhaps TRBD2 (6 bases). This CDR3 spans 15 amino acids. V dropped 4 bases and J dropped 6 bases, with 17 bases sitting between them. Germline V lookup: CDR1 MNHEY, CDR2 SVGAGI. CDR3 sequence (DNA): TGTGCCAGCAGTTCCTGGACCGGGGCGGGGGATACGCAGTATTTT. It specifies CASSSWTGAGDTQYF.

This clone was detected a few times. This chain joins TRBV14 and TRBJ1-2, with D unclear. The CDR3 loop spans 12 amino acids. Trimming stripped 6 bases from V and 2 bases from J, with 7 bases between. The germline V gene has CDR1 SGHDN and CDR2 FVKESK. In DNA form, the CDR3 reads TGTGCCAGCAGTCGCGTCAACTATGGCTACACCTTC. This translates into CASSRVNYGYTF.

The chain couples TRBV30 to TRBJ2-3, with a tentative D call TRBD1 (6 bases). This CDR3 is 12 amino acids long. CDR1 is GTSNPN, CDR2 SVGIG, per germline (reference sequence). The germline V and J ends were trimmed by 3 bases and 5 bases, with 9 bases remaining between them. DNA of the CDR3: TGTGCCTGGAGGGGGACACTAGATACGCAGTATTTT. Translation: CAWRGTLDTQYF.

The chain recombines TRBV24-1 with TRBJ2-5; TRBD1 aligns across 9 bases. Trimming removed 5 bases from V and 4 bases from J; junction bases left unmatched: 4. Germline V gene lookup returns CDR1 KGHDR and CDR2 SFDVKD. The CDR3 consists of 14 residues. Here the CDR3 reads CATSGQGVGETQYF. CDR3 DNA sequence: TGTGCCACCAGTGGACAGGGGGTTGGAGAGACCCAGTACTTC.

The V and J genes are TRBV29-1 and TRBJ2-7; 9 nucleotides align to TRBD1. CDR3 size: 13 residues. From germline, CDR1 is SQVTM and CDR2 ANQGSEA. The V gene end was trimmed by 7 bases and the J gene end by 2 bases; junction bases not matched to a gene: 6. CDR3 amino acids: CSGLDRGAYEQYF. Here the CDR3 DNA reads TGCAGCGGGTTGGACAGGGGAGCCTACGAGCAGTACTTC.

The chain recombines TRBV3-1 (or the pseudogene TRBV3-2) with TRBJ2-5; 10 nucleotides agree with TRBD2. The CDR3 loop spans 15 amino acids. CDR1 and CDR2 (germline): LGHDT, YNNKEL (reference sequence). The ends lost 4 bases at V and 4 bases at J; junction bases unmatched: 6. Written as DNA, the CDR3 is TGTGCCAGCAGCCTTCCGGGACTAGCGACAGAGACCCAGTACTTC. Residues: CASSLPGLATETQYF.

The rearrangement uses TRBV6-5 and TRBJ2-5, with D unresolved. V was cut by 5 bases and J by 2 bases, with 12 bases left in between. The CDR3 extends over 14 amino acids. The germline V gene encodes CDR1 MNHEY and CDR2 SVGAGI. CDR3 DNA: TGTGCCAGCAGTAAGAACAGAGCACAAGAGACCCAGTACTTC. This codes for CASSKNRAQETQYF.

CDR3 nucleotides: TGTGCCAGCAGTTCGACGGACAGAAACTACGAGCAGTACTTC. Protein sequence: CASSSTDRNYEQYF. The gene calls are TRBV6-6 and TRBJ2-7, with D possibly TRBD1 on 6 matching bases. Germline V gives CDR1 MNHNY, CDR2 SVGAGI (reference sequence). Trimming cost V 4 bases and J 3 bases, with 13 bases left between them. The CDR3 totals 14 residues.

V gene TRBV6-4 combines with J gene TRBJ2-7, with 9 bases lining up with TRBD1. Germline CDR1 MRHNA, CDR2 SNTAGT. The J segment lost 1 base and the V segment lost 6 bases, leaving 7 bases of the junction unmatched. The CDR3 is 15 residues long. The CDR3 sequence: CASSDVTGGSYEQYF. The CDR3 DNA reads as TGTGCCAGCAGCGACGTGACAGGGGGTTCCTACGAGCAGTACTTC.

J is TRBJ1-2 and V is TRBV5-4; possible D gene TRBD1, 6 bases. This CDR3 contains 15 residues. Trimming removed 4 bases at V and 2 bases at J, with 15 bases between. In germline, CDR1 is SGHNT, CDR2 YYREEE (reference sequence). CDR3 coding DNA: TGTGCCAGCAGCGACGGGACAACTATCAACTATGGCTACACCTTC. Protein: CASSDGTTINYGYTF.